Listed here are 10 T cell receptor beta chains from one sample, sequenced in a study of breast tumors, draining lymph nodes, adjacent tissues. TCRdb recomputed calls from the multiplex PCR reads with MiXCR, one row per CDR3 protein. The table includes 200,000 to 250,000 distinct CDR3 sequences, approximately 31% detected once. Axillary draining lymph nodes of breast cancer patients supplied the node samples. Sample: axillary lymph node tissue. The receptors originated from a female donor with breast cancer. Some clones in this sample may be carry-over from other donors' samples.

This clonotype was picked up many times. The J gene is TRBJ1-6, the V gene TRBV18; D remains ambiguous. This CDR3 contains 15 residues. The germline V gene encodes CDR1 KGHSH and CDR2 LQKENI. Trimming removed 3 bases at V and 0 bases at J, with 6 bases between. Here the CDR3 DNA reads TGTGCCAGCTCACCGTGGAGCTCCTATAATTCACCCCTCCACTTT. Translated, it gives CASSPWSSYNSPLHF.

This clonotype appeared many times. The chain joins TRBV7-2 to TRBJ2-3; the match to TRBD2 covers 7 bases. Germline lookup yields CDR1 SGHTA and CDR2 FQGNSA. The CDR3 has 19 amino acids. V shed 1 base, J shed 5 bases, and the junction held 18 bases outside the gene matches. CDR3 in amino acids: CASSLEVTGGGLSRDTQYF. The CDR3 DNA reads as TGTGCCAGCAGCTTAGAGGTGACGGGCGGGGGACTAAGCCGAGATACGCAGTATTTT.

This clonotype was found many times. This chain connects TRBV25-1 to TRBJ2-3, with 11 positions matching TRBD2. This CDR3 spans 14 amino acids. V lost 7 bases to trimming and J lost 6 bases; unmatched junction nucleotides: 6. Germline assignment: CDR1 MGHDK and CDR2 SYGVNS. The CDR3 sequence is CASTTSGSGDTQYF. CDR3 nucleotides: TGTGCCAGCACAACTAGCGGGAGTGGGGATACGCAGTATTTT.

This clonotype has a count of ten or more. CDR3: CASRLGQGGDTQYF. The CDR3, as DNA: TGTGCCAGCAGGCTAGGACAGGGGGGAGATACGCAGTATTTT. This chain joins TRBV6-5 and TRBJ2-3; 10 nucleotides line up with TRBD1. V shed 6 bases, J shed 5 bases, and the junction held 5 bases outside the gene matches. Germline assignment: CDR1 MNHEY and CDR2 SVGAGI. The length of the CDR3 is 14 residues.

This clonotype appeared many times. This chain uses TRBV5-1 with TRBJ2-6; perhaps TRBD2 as D (5 bases). Germline assignment: CDR1 SGHRS and CDR2 YFSETQ. CDR3 size: 14 residues. V dropped 6 bases and J dropped 2 bases, with 9 bases sitting between them. In DNA form, the CDR3 reads TGCGCCAGCACGGGAACCCCTGGGGCCAACGTCCTGACTTTC. Its translation: CASTGTPGANVLTF.

In its sample, this clonotype was seen many times. The chain carries TRBV5-6 and TRBJ2-3; D is ambiguous. The CDR3 spans 15 residues. Per germline, CDR1 SGHDT and CDR2 YYEEEE. Deletions cut 3 bases from V and 2 bases from J, with 13 bases between. The CDR3 region is CASSSDVPLTDTQYF. CDR3 DNA: TGTGCCAGCAGCTCGGACGTCCCGCTCACAGATACGCAGTATTTT.

This clonotype was observed many times. V and J are TRBV12-3 or TRBV12-4 and TRBJ2-2; D perhaps matches TRBD1 (6 bases). The CDR3 sequence is 14 residues long. Trimming pared 2 bases from V and 4 bases from J, leaving 8 bases between. The CDR3 DNA is TGTGCCAGCAGTTTACAGGGGACCACCGGGGAGCTGTTTTTT. Translation gives CASSLQGTTGELFF.

This clonotype was observed a few times. This may come from a read error, since a much larger clone is one base off. Because the CDR3 is missing its conserved closing phenylalanine or tryptophan, this is likely a read error. The chain couples TRBV30 to TRBJ2-7; the D is unclear. Per germline, CDR1 GTSNPN and CDR2 SVGIG (reference sequence). The CDR3 is 12 residues long. Deletions cut 5 bases from V and 4 bases from J, with 12 bases between. The CDR3 loop is CAWGYLGYEQYL. Written as DNA, the CDR3 is TGTGCCTGGGGCTACTTGGGATACGAGCAGTACCTC.

This clonotype was seen repeatedly, ten times or more. The V call is TRBV5-1, the J call TRBJ2-5; 10 nucleotides agree with TRBD2. The germline gives CDR1 SGHRS, CDR2 YFSETQ. The ends lost 8 bases at V and 2 bases at J; junction bases unmatched: 6. CDR3 size: 14 residues. The CDR3 is CASQKAGGQETQYF. CDR3 in DNA: TGCGCCAGTCAAAAAGCGGGAGGGCAAGAGACCCAGTACTTC.

This clonotype was recorded many times. V usage is TRBV28 and J usage is TRBJ2-5; D is possibly TRBD2 (6 bases). Deletions cut 6 bases from V and 3 bases from J, with 17 bases between. The CDR3 length is 15 residues. Germline CDR1 MDHEN, CDR2 SYDVKM. The DNA of the CDR3 is TGTGCCAGCAGCCGGACTGCGGGGACGAAAGAGACCCAGTACTTC. Encoded protein: CASSRTAGTKETQYF.